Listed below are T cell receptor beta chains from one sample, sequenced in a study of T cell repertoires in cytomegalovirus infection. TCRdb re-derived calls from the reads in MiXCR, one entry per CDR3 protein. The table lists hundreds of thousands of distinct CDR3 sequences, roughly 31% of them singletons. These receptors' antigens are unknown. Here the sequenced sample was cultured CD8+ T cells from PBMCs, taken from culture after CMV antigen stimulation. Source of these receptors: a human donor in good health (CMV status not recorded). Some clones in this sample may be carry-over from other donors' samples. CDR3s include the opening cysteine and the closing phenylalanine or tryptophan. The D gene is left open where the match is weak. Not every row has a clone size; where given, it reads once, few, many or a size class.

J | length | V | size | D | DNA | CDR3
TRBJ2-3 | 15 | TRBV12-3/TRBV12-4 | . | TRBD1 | TGTGCCAGCAGTCAGGGGACAGGGTATGTAGATACGCAGTATTTT | CASSQGTGYVDTQYF
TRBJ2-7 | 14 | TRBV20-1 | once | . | TGCAGTGCTAGACCCCGAAGGAGCTCCTACGAGCAGTACTTC | CSARPRRSSYEQYF
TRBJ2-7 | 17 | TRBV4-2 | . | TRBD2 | TGTGCCAGCAGCCAAGGGGTCGGGGGGGCACACTCCTACGAGCAGTACTTC | CASSQGVGGAHSYEQYF
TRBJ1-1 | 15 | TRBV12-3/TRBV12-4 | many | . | TGTGCCAGCAGTTTGGGTCCAGTGGCGAACACTGAAGCTTTCTTT | CASSLGPVANTEAFF
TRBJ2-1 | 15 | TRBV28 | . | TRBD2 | TGTGCCACCGCGGGTGATAATAGCGGGGGCACTGAGCAGTTCTTC | CATAGDNSGGTEQFF
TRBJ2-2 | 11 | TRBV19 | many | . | TGTGCCAGTAGGGGCACCGGGGAGCTGTTTTTT | CASRGTGELFF
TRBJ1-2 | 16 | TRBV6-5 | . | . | TGTGCCAGCGCTAGCCCCCGTGAACGGCTAAACTATGGCTACACCTTC | CASASPRERLNYGYTF
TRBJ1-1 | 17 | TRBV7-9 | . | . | TGTGCCAGCAGCATTGGCTTAAGGCAGGGCCTGAACACTGAAGCTTTCTTT | CASSIGLRQGLNTEAFF
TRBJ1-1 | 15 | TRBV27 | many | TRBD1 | TGTGCCAGCAGTGCTCTAGGGGGCGCGGGAACTGAAGCTTTCTTT | CASSALGGAGTEAFF
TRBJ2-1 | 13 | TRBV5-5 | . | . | TGTGCCAGCAGCTTGGGGGCCGTTGGGGAGCAGTTCTTC | CASSLGAVGEQFF
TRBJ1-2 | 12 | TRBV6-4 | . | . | TGTGCCAGCACTTATCGGGGGCGCGGCTACACCTTC | CASTYRGRGYTF
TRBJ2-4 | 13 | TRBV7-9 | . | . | TGTGCCAGCAGCGACAGCTTCAAAAACATTCAGTACTTC | CASSDSFKNIQYF
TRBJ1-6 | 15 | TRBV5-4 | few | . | TGTGCCAGCAGCTTGGCCGGGCAGGGCTATTCACCCCTCCACTTT | CASSLAGQGYSPLHF
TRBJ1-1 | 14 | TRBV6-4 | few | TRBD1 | TGTGCCAGCAGAGAGACAGGGAGGAACACTGAAGCTTTCTTT | CASRETGRNTEAFF
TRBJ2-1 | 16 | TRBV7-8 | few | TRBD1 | TGTGCCAGCAGCTTCCCTACAGGGGGCGGGCACAATGAGCAGTTCTTC | CASSFPTGGGHNEQFF
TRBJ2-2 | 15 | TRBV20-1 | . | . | TGCAGTGCGCAGAGGCCCAGGGGGGACACCGGGGAGCTGTTTTTT | CSAQRPRGDTGELFF
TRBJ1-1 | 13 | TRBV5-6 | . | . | TGTGTCAGCAGCCCGGGGGAGAACACTGAAGCTTTCTTT | CVSSPGENTEAFF
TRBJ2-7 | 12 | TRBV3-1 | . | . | TGTGCCAGCAGCATCACCATCTACGAGCAGTACTTC | CASSITIYEQYF
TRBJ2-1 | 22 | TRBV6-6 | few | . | TGTGCCAGCAGTCTGCAGGGGGGACCCTTGCCCCCGACTACCCGTCCCTACAATGAGCAGTTCTTC | CASSLQGGPLPPTTRPYNEQFF
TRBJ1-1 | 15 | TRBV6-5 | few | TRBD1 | TGTGCCAGCAGGCCGACAGGGGGCGAAGACACTGAAGCTTTCTTT | CASRPTGGEDTEAFF